Here is one TCR beta chain with its context. Between the trimmed V and J ends, which lost 0 bases and 7 bases, there was a span of 16 bases. Germline CDR1 GTSNPN, CDR2 SVGIG (reference sequence). This CDR3 has 15 residues. Per the original data handling: Amplification from reference gene primers served as the basis for estimated nucleated cell counts. Using immunoSEQ multiplex PCR, the repertoire was profiled, and TCRdb retains in-frame clones only, with some absent. That table furnishes V, J and clone size, whereas the DNA furnished D and trimming. The profile shows some 310,000 clones, nearly 90% of them singletons. This sample is part of a study of blood T cell repertoires in COVID-19. Study details: Acute-phase and convalescent COVID-19 samples originated in the United States, Italy and Spain.

Patients from Seattle were sampled longitudinally, starting during active infection. The source of this sequence is a woman in her forties with COVID-19, enrolled during active disease. This chain connects TRBV30 to TRBJ2-1; unclear D gene. Sequenced: peripheral blood. DNA for the CDR3: TGTGCCTGGAGTGTACTCTCCCCGGTTGAGAATGAGCAGTTCTTC. Translation: CAWSVLSPVENEQFF.